Following are 6 T cell receptor beta chains from one sample sequenced in a study of siplizumab effects on memory and regulatory T cells. Only in-frame clones appear in the TCRdb table, and some are missing; sequencing was by immunoSEQ multiplex PCR. The repertoire has more than 85,000 clones, more than 90% of them found once; the top ten carry 1% to 1.5%. The sequencing input was CD4+ T cells sorted from blood. The receptors were gathered from a human donor in good health.

The V call is TRBV9, the J call TRBJ2-1; 9 bases match TRBD2. The V segment lost 0 bases and the J segment 15 bases; nucleotides outside the gene matches: 16. Germline CDR1 and CDR2: SGDLS and YYNGEE. This CDR3 contains 16 residues. CDR3 DNA: TGTGCCAGCAGCGTAGAGGGTGATAAGCGGGAGGCAGGAAGGTTCTTC. Its protein is CASSVEGDKREAGRFF.

The chain uses TRBV28 and TRBJ2-7, with TRBD1 matching over 9 bases. Unmatched junction bases numbered 16, after V lost 7 bases and J lost 0 bases. CDR3 size: 18 residues. Germline CDR1 and CDR2: MDHEN and SYDVKM. CDR3 sequence reads: CASIKFGTGLGSSYEQYF. The CDR3 DNA is TGTGCCAGCATTAAGTTCGGGACAGGGCTAGGGTCCTCCTACGAGCAGTACTTC.

The chain combines TRBV30 with TRBJ1-2; 7 bases map to TRBD1. This CDR3 is 15 amino acids long. Germline V gene data show CDR1 as GTSNPN and CDR2 as SVGIG (reference sequence). Trimming at V came to 2 bases and at J to 2 bases, leaving 8 bases not matched to a gene. CDR3: CAWSSPGQKNYGYTF. CDR3 coding DNA: TGTGCCTGGAGTTCCCCGGGACAGAAGAACTATGGCTACACCTTC.

This chain links TRBV12-2 with TRBJ1-5. TRBV12-2 is assigned pseudogene status. There are 17 residues in the CDR3. CDR3 protein: CASRLDSGAGLNQPQHF. The CDR3 region has the DNA TGTGCAAGTCGCTTAGATTCCGGGGCCGGACTCAATCAGCCCCAGCATTTT.

The genes are TRBV30 and TRBJ1-1; D gene unclear. The germline V gene encodes CDR1 GTSNPN and CDR2 SVGIG (reference sequence). V dropped 0 bases and J dropped 0 bases, with 11 bases sitting between them. The CDR3 is 15 residues long. CDR3 DNA sequence: TGTGCCTGGAGTGTACAGAAACAGCTGAACACTGAAGCTTTCTTT. This codes for CAWSVQKQLNTEAFF.

This clone was detected only a few times. This chain uses TRBV7-9 with TRBJ1-1; D gene uncertain. The germline gives CDR1 SEHNR, CDR2 FQNEAQ (reference sequence). CDR3 length: 14 amino acids. V gave up 4 bases and J gave up 1 base, with 10 bases separating them. The CDR3 protein is CASSYVRENTEAFF. CDR3 DNA: TGTGCCAGCAGCTACGTTAGGGAGAACACTGAAGCTTTCTTT.